The clone carrying this T cell receptor beta chain was detected ten times or more. Antigen unknown. The CDR3 sequence is 18 residues long. Germline-derived CDR1 and CDR2 are MNHNS and SASEGT. The V segment lost 5 bases and the J segment 0 bases; nucleotides outside the gene matches: 12. Amplification of TCR beta CDR3 was performed by multiplex PCR with 32 V and 13 J primers. TCRdb re-analysed the multiplex PCR reads in MiXCR, keeping a single row per CDR3 protein. The repertoire holds more than 10,000 distinct CDR3 sequences, 25% to 30% seen once, with roughly 13% in the top ten. Template input, which was bulk tumor genomic DNA, totaled approximately 600 ng per sample. Biopsies, several per primary tumor and spaced far apart, were collected during surgery. Those enrolled were patients newly diagnosed with untreated non-small cell lung cancer and undergoing curative surgery. This specimen belongs to a study of immune heterogeneity within non-small cell lung tumors. About the research overall: Classification of the tumors gave several squamous cell carcinomas, roughly 10 non-squamous carcinomas and 1 not otherwise specified.

Study-level points and caveats: Higher local tumor mutational burden went with moderately higher local T-cell clonality, R about 0.3. Most high-frequency T-cell receptor beta clonotypes were specific to a single patient.

The chain combines TRBV6-1 with TRBJ2-1; 8 nucleotides line up with TRBD2. The TCR sequence derives from a man between 45 and 60 years old with non-small cell lung cancer. Material: lung tumor tissue. CDR3 sequence (DNA): TGTGCCAGCAGTCCAGCGGGAGCTACGGATAGCTCCTACAATGAGCAGTTCTTC. Encoded protein: CASSPAGATDSSYNEQFF.